The 8 T cell receptor beta chains in this list originate from one sample, sequenced in a study of T cell responses to AZD1222 COVID-19 vaccine. TCRdb's copy holds only in-frame clones and misses some; the assay was immunoSEQ multiplex PCR. The table records approximately 81,000 clones, around 82% of them present only once. Sequenced material: peripheral blood, taken 28 days after the second AZD1222 dose. The receptor set was obtained from an adult who received the AZD1222 COVID-19 vaccine.

In its sample, this clone was seen a few times. J is TRBJ2-1 and V is TRBV10-3; the match to TRBD2 covers 7 bases. Trimming at V came to 4 bases and at J to 7 bases, leaving 4 bases not matched to a gene. CDR3 size: 13 residues. Germline V gene lookup returns CDR1 ENHRY and CDR2 SYGVKD. This chain's CDR3 is CAISGAGENEQFF. DNA of the CDR3: TGTGCCATCAGTGGCGCGGGGGAAAATGAGCAGTTCTTC.

The chain combines TRBV28 with TRBJ2-5, with 8 bases fitting TRBD1. The trim removed 5 bases at V and 2 bases at J, leaving 7 bases unmatched. Germline V gene data show CDR1 as MDHEN and CDR2 as SYDVKM. CDR3 length: 15 residues. CDR3 coding DNA: TGTGCCAGCAGTACCGGACAGGGAGTTCAAGAGACCCAGTACTTC. Translating it yields CASSTGQGVQETQYF. The full variable domain, in which reference TRBV28 and TRBJ2-5 provide the parts outside the CDR3, is DVKVTQSSRYLVKRTGEKVFLECVQDMDHENMFWYRQDPGLGLRLIYFSYDVKMKEKGDIPEGYSVSREKKERFSLILESASTNQTSMYLCASSTGQGVQETQYFGPGTRLLVL.

The chain recombines TRBV28 with TRBJ1-1, with TRBD1 identical over 7 bases. The CDR3 runs 14 residues. Trimming took 1 base from V and 4 from J; bases not matched to a gene: 3. Germline V gives CDR1 MDHEN, CDR2 SYDVKM. The CDR3 loop reads CASSLSGTVTEAFF. The CDR3 DNA reads as TGTGCCAGCAGTTTATCGGGGACAGTCACTGAAGCTTTCTTT.

The chain has TRBV3-1 (or the pseudogene TRBV3-2) and TRBJ2-1; TRBD2 matches 11 bases. Germline V gene lookup returns CDR1 LGHDT and CDR2 YNNKEL (reference sequence). The CDR3 extends over 17 amino acids. The V segment lost 0 bases and the J segment 7 bases; nucleotides outside the gene matches: 8. Here the CDR3 reads CASSQDQVAGGKNEQFF. CDR3 DNA sequence: TGTGCCAGCAGCCAAGATCAGGTAGCGGGAGGGAAGAATGAGCAGTTCTTC.

The chain combines TRBV7-3 with TRBJ1-3; 8 nucleotides match TRBD1. The CDR3 is 15 amino acids. Germline CDR1 and CDR2: SGHTA and FQGTGA. V gave up 5 bases and J gave up 0 bases; unmatched junction bases: 3. The CDR3 here is CASSVTGDSGNTIYF. The CDR3 coding sequence is TGTGCCAGCAGCGTGACAGGGGACTCTGGAAACACCATATATTTT.

As DNA, the CDR3 is TGTGCCAGTAGTATACGTCAGGGTATCGTCCCCGGGGAGCTGTTTTTT. Translating gives CASSIRQGIVPGELFF. V and J are TRBV19 and TRBJ2-2; a possible D gene is TRBD1 (5 bases). This CDR3 has 16 amino acids. V was clipped by 2 bases and J by 6 bases, with 16 bases between them. The germline CDR1 and CDR2 sequences are LNHDA and SQIVND (reference sequence). Using reference TRBV19 and TRBJ2-2 for the parts outside the CDR3, the full variable domain is DGGITQSPKYLFRKEGQNVTLSCEQNLNHDAMYWYRQDPGQGLRLIYYSQIVNDFQKGDIAEGYSVSREKKESFPLTVTSAQKNPTAFYLCASSIRQGIVPGELFFGEGSRLTVL.

The V call is TRBV6-5, the J call TRBJ2-2; no reliable D call. V was pared by 8 bases and J by 2 bases, with 9 bases between. The CDR3 consists of 13 residues. Looked up from germline, CDR1 is MNHEY and CDR2 is SVGAGI. CDR3 sequence: CASGYPNTGELFF. DNA of the CDR3: TGTGCCAGCGGGTATCCCAACACCGGGGAGCTGTTTTTT.

This sequence joins TRBV15 and TRBJ1-1; D perhaps matches TRBD1 (5 bases). V lost 3 bases and J 2 bases, leaving 13 bases between the germline ends. The CDR3 spans 15 residues. Germline CDR1 is LNHNV and CDR2 is YYDKDF (reference sequence). The CDR3 DNA reads TGTGCCACCAGCAGGAAACGGGGGGGTAACACTGAAGCTTTCTTT. Translating gives CATSRKRGGNTEAFF.